This T cell receptor (beta chain) was observed in a study of blood T cell repertoires in COVID-19. Study at large: T cells, B-cell-depleted T cells, or PBMCs supplied cDNA or gDNA.

Profiled with immunoSEQ multiplex PCR; TCRdb holds only in-frame clones, not every one. This sample has about 260,000 clones, with more than 75% found just once. The ends were cut back, 6 bases at V and 4 bases at J, with 16 bases in the middle. Germline CDR1 and CDR2: MDHEN and SYDVKM. CDR3 length equals 15 residues. The receptor's source is a man in his forties with active or convalescent COVID-19. Material: peripheral blood. The J gene is TRBJ2-1, the V gene TRBV28; perhaps TRBD2 as D (6 bases). The CDR3 bases are TGTGCCAGCAGAGAGCTAGCGAACGGATACAATGAGCAGTTCTTC. Residues: CASRELANGYNEQFF. Full variable domain (rest looked up from reference TRBV28 and TRBJ2-1): DVKVTQSSRYLVKRTGEKVFLECVQDMDHENMFWYRQDPGLGLRLIYFSYDVKMKEKGDIPEGYSVSREKKERFSLILESASTNQTSMYLCASRELANGYNEQFFGPGTRLTVL.